These 23 T cell receptor beta chains originate from one sample sequenced in a study of T cell changes during pregnancy in multiple sclerosis. The method was immunoSEQ multiplex PCR; TCRdb's version includes in-frame clones alone and lacks a portion of them. Altogether around 20,000 clones are present, 88% being singletons, with the ten largest covering roughly 5.5%. Specimen: CD8+ T cells from peripheral blood mononuclear cells, collected after pregnancy. The receptors stem from a female donor in good health, enrolled as a control in a pregnancy study.

The gene calls are TRBV30 and TRBJ2-7, with D perhaps TRBD1 (5 bases). This CDR3 has 15 amino acids. CDR1 and CDR2 (germline): GTSNPN, SVGIG (reference sequence). V gave up 0 bases and J gave up 6 bases, with 18 bases separating them. The CDR3 DNA follows: TGTGCCTGGAGTGTACAGACAGCCTCTTTCTCCGAGCAGTACTTC. As protein: CAWSVQTASFSEQYF.

The chain joins TRBV7-2 to TRBJ1-1; D might be TRBD1 (5 bases). CDR1 is SGHTA and CDR2 is FQGNSA in the germline V gene. Trimming removed 1 base at V and 0 bases at J, with 15 bases between. The CDR3 spans 17 residues. As DNA, the CDR3 is TGTGCCAGCAGCTTAGTTTACACAGGCGGTATGAACACTGAAGCTTTCTTT. Translation: CASSLVYTGGMNTEAFF.

The chain has TRBV5-1 and TRBJ1-3, with a weak D call TRBD1 (6 bases). This CDR3 comprises 15 residues. V lost 4 bases to trimming and J lost 0 bases, with 11 bases between them. CDR1 and CDR2 from the germline V gene are SGHRS and YFSETQ. This chain's CDR3 is CASSPDRISGNTIYF. Written as DNA, the CDR3 is TGCGCCAGCAGCCCTGACAGGATCTCTGGAAACACCATATATTTT.

This sequence joins TRBV5-6 and TRBJ2-1, with D tentatively TRBD1 (6 bases). The CDR3 length is 15 residues. Germline V gene data show CDR1 as SGHDT and CDR2 as YYEEEE. With 4 bases removed from V and 2 bases from J, the gap between germline ends came to 13 bases. The CDR3 DNA reads as TGTGCCAGCAGCCAACAGGGATTTCCCTACAATGAGCAGTTCTTC. It translates to CASSQQGFPYNEQFF.

This chain uses TRBV2 with TRBJ2-1; D ambiguous. Germline V gene data show CDR1 as SNHLY and CDR2 as FYNNEI. Trimming removed 4 bases at V and 0 bases at J, with 10 bases between. CDR3 length equals 15 residues. This CDR3 reads CASSVSGSSYNEQFF. In DNA form, the CDR3 reads TGTGCCAGCAGTGTGTCCGGTAGCTCCTACAATGAGCAGTTCTTC.

The V and J genes are TRBV19 and TRBJ2-7, with D perhaps TRBD1 (5 bases). The CDR3 extends over 12 amino acids. The germline gives CDR1 LNHDA, CDR2 SQIVND (reference sequence). V lost 8 bases to trimming and J lost 1 base, with 9 bases between them. CDR3 loop: CASRAGSYEQYF. The DNA for the CDR3 is TGTGCCAGTCGGGCAGGGTCCTACGAGCAGTACTTC. The whole variable domain, remainder taken from reference TRBV19 and TRBJ2-7, is DGGITQSPKYLFRKEGQNVTLSCEQNLNHDAMYWYRQDPGQGLRLIYYSQIVNDFQKGDIAEGYSVSREKKESFPLTVTSAQKNPTAFYLCASRAGSYEQYFGPGTRLTVT.

The chain carries TRBV27 and TRBJ1-1; perhaps TRBD1 as D (5 bases). The germline CDR1 and CDR2 sequences are MNHEY and SMNVEV (reference sequence). The V gene lost 8 bases and the J gene lost 1 base, with 14 bases spanning the gap. This CDR3 is built from 14 residues. CDR3 in amino acids: CASWTQEPNTEAFF. CDR3 nucleotide sequence: TGTGCCAGCTGGACACAGGAGCCGAACACTGAAGCTTTCTTT.

This chain joins TRBV30 and TRBJ1-1; the match to TRBD1 covers 8 bases. The V gene end was trimmed by 5 bases and the J gene end by 5 bases; junction bases not matched to a gene: 4. The CDR3 extends over 12 amino acids. Germline V CDR1 and CDR2: GTSNPN, SVGIG (reference sequence). CDR3 protein: CAWGQGTTEAFF. CDR3 coding DNA: TGTGCCTGGGGACAGGGAACAACTGAAGCTTTCTTT.

The chain recombines TRBV7-2 with TRBJ1-3; D is uncertain. CDR1 is SGHTA and CDR2 is FQGNSA in the germline V gene. Trimming left V 2 bases short and J 0 bases short, with 8 bases between. This CDR3 contains 15 residues. CDR3 amino acids: CASSLNTVSGNTIYF. The CDR3, as DNA: TGTGCCAGCAGCTTAAATACGGTCTCTGGAAACACCATATATTTT.

The chain recombines TRBV2 with TRBJ1-2; D may be TRBD1 (5 bases). Per the germline V gene, CDR1 is SNHLY and CDR2 is FYNNEI. This CDR3 is built from 17 residues. Trimming took off 7 bases at V and 4 bases at J, with 25 bases between the two ends. The CDR3 loop is CASTLRRGILDGYGYTF. The CDR3 coding sequence is TGTGCCAGCACCCTGAGACGGGGGATCCTGGATGGCTATGGCTACACCTTC.

The chain couples TRBV2 to TRBJ1-5; TRBD1 matches 9 bases. V trimming: 9 bases; J trimming: 3 bases; junction bases outside the gene matches: 9. Germline CDR1 reads SNHLY; CDR2 reads FYNNEI. The CDR3 extends over 15 amino acids. In nucleotides, the CDR3 is TGTGCCAGTGCCGTACAGGGGGCCCACAATCAGCCCCAGCATTTT. It encodes CASAVQGAHNQPQHF.

This chain links TRBV9 with TRBJ2-2; D not resolved. V gave up 1 base and J gave up 4 bases, with 17 bases separating them. Germline CDR1 reads SGDLS; CDR2 reads YYNGEE. The CDR3 is 17 residues long. The CDR3 DNA follows: TGTGCCAGCAGCGTACCCTCTCAGGCCCCCAGCACCGGGGAGCTGTTTTTT. As protein: CASSVPSQAPSTGELFF.

This clone was seen a handful of times. The chain combines TRBV4-3 with TRBJ2-3; TRBD2 matches at 7 bases. V lost 7 bases to trimming and J lost 4 bases; unmatched junction nucleotides: 14. CDR3 size: 16 residues. Per germline, CDR1 LGHNA and CDR2 YSLEER. In nucleotides, the CDR3 is TGCGCCAGCACCCCAAGGTACGGAAGCGGGGCAGATACGCAGTATTTT. It codes for CASTPRYGSGADTQYF.

As DNA, the CDR3 is TGCAGCGTTGAAAAAAGCGGGAGCTCCTACGAGCAGTACTTC. It yields the protein CSVEKSGSSYEQYF. This rearrangement joins TRBV29-1 to TRBJ2-7; 8 nucleotides match TRBD2. Germline V gives CDR1 SQVTM, CDR2 ANQGSEA. Trimming took 2 bases from V and 0 from J; bases not matched to a gene: 3. This CDR3 is 14 amino acids long.

The chain uses TRBV5-8 and TRBJ1-4; the D gene is possibly TRBD1 (5 bases). The V gene lost 1 base and the J gene lost 4 bases, with 11 bases spanning the gap. CDR3 length equals 15 residues. Germline CDR1 and CDR2: SGHTS and YDEGEE. The CDR3 spells CASSLKGVDNEKLFF. The CDR3 region has the DNA TGTGCCAGCAGCTTGAAAGGGGTTGATAATGAAAAACTGTTTTTT.

This chain uses TRBV6-6 with TRBJ2-1; 7 positions agree with TRBD1. CDR3 size: 15 residues. CDR1 and CDR2 (germline): MNHNY, SVGAGI (reference sequence). The ends lost 7 bases at V and 5 bases at J; junction bases unmatched: 11. The CDR3 spells CASNPMTGSDNEQFF. CDR3 DNA sequence: TGTGCCAGCAACCCTATGACAGGGTCCGACAATGAGCAGTTCTTC.

Only one count was recorded for this clone. This chain connects TRBV4-1 to TRBJ2-1; 7 nucleotides agree with TRBD2. V lost 4 bases to trimming and J lost 0 bases; unmatched junction nucleotides: 3. CDR1 is MGHRA and CDR2 is YSYEKL in the germline V gene. This CDR3 is built from 15 residues. The DNA of the CDR3 is TGCGCCAGCAGCCCAGAGCGGGGCTCCTACAATGAGCAGTTCTTC. Protein product: CASSPERGSYNEQFF.

This sequence joins TRBV6-6 and TRBJ1-1, with D maybe TRBD1 (5 bases). V was clipped by 5 bases and J by 0 bases, with 10 bases between them. This CDR3 has 14 amino acids. CDR1 and CDR2 (germline): MNHNY, SVGAGI (reference sequence). This CDR3 is CASSPGLVNTEAFF. CDR3 nucleotides: TGTGCCAGCAGTCCGGGACTCGTGAACACTGAAGCTTTCTTT.

J is TRBJ1-2 and V is TRBV6-5; the D is unclear. The V gene's germline CDR1 is MNHEY and CDR2 SVGAGI. The CDR3 runs to 12 residues. Between the trimmed V and J ends, which lost 8 bases and 3 bases, there was a span of 10 bases. Here the CDR3 DNA reads TGTGCCAGCGGATCCGGGGACTATGGCTACACCTTC. Protein sequence: CASGSGDYGYTF.

The rearrangement uses TRBV6-5 and TRBJ2-7; 13 positions match TRBD2. The CDR3 is 15 residues long. CDR1 is MNHEY, CDR2 SVGAGI, per germline. Trimming cost V 6 bases and J 2 bases; bases outside gene matches: 4. CDR3 region: CASRFGLAGAYEQYF. CDR3 bases: TGTGCCAGCAGATTCGGACTAGCGGGAGCCTACGAGCAGTACTTC.

This chain uses TRBV2 with TRBJ1-5, with unresolved D. The ends were cut back, 2 bases at V and 7 bases at J, with 15 bases in the middle. The CDR3 loop spans 15 amino acids. CDR1 is SNHLY and CDR2 is FYNNEI in the germline V gene. The CDR3 DNA reads TGTGCCAGCAGTGAAAGAGGGAGGGCATACCAGCCCCAGCATTTT. This encodes CASSERGRAYQPQHF.

This clone has just a few counts. The chain is built from TRBV7-9 and TRBJ1-6; D gene ambiguous. The ends were cut back, 5 bases at V and 8 bases at J, with 16 bases in the middle. The CDR3 extends over 15 amino acids. CDR1 is SEHNR and CDR2 is FQNEAQ in the germline V gene (reference sequence). Here the CDR3 DNA reads TGTGCCAGCAGCCCCAAGTTGGGAGGGCATTCACCCCTCCACTTT. The encoded protein is CASSPKLGGHSPLHF.

The chain links TRBV7-9 to TRBJ2-1; TRBD1 might be the D (6 bases). CDR1 and CDR2 (germline): SEHNR, FQNEAQ (reference sequence). Deletions cut 5 bases from V and 1 base from J, with 15 bases between. The CDR3 consists of 16 residues. The CDR3 sequence: CASSPGPGHSYNEQFF. CDR3 DNA sequence: TGTGCCAGCAGCCCCGGACCGGGACATTCCTACAATGAGCAGTTCTTC.